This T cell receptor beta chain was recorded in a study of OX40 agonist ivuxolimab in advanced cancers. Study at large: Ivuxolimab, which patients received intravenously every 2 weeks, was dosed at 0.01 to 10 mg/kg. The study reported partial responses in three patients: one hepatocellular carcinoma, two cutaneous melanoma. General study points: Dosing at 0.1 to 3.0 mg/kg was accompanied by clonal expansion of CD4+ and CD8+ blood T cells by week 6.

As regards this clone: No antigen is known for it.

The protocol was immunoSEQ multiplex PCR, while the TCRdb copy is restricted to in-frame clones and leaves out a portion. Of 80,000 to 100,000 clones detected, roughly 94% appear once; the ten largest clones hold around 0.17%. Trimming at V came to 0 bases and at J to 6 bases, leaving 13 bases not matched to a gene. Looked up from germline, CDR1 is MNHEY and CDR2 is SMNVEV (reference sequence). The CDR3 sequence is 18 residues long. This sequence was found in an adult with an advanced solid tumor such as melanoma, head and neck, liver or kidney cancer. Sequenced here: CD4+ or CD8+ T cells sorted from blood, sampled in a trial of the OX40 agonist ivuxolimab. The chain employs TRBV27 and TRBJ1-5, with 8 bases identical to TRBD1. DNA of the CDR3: TGTGCCAGCAGTTTATCCTCGATTAACAGGGGGAGAAGTCAGCCCCAGCATTTT. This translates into CASSLSSINRGRSQPQHF.